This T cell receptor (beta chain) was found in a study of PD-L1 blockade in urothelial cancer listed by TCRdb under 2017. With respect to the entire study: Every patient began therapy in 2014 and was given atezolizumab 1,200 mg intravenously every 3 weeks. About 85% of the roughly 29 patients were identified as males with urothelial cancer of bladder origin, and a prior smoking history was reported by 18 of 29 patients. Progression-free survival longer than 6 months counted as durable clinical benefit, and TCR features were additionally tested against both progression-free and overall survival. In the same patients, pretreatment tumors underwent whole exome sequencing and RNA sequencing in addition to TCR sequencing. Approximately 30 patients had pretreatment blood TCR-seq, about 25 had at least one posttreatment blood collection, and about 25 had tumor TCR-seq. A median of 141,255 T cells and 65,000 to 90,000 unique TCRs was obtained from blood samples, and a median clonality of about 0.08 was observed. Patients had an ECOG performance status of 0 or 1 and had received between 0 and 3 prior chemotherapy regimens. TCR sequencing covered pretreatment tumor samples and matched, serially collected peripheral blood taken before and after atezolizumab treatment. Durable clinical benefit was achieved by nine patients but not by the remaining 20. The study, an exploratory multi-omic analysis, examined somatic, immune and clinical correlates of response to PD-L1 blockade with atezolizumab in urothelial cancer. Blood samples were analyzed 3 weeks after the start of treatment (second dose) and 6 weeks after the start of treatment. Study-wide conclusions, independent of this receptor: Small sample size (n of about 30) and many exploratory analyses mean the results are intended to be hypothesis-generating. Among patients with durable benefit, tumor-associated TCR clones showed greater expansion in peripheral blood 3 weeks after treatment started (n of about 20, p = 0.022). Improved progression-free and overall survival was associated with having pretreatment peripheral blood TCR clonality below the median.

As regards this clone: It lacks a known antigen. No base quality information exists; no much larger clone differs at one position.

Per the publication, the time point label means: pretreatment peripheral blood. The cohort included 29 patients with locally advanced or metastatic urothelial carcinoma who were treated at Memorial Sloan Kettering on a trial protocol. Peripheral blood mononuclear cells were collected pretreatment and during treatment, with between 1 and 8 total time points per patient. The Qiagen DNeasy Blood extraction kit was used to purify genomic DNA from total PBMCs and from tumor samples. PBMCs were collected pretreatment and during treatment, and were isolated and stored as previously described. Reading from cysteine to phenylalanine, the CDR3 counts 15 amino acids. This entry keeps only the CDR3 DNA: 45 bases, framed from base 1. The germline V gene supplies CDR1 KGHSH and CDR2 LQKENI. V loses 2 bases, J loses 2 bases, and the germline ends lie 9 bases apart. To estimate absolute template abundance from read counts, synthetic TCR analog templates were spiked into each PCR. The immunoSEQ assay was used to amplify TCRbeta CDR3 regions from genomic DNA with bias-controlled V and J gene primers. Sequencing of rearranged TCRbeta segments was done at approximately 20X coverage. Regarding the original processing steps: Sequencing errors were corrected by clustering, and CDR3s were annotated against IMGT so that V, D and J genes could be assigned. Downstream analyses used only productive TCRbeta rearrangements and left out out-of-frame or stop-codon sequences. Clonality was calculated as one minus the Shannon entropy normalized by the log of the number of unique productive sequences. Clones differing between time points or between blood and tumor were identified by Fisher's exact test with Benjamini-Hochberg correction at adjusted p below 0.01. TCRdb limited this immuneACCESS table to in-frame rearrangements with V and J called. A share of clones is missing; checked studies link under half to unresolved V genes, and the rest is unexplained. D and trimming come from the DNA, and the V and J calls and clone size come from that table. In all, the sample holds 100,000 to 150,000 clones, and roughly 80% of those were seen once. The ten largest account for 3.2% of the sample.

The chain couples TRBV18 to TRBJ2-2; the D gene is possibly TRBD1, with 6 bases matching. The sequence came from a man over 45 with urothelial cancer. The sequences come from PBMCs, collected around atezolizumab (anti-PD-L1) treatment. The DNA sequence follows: TGTGCCAGCTCACCATACAGGGAAAACACCGGGGAGCTGTTTTTT. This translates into CASSPYRENTGELFF.